This T cell receptor (beta chain) came from a study of T cell responses to AZD1222 COVID-19 vaccine. The V and J ends lost 3 bases and 3 bases respectively, with 5 bases between them. CDR3 size: 12 residues. Germline CDR1 is LGHDT and CDR2 is YNNKEL (reference sequence). Method: immunoSEQ multiplex PCR; TCRdb's copy keeps in-frame clones and lacks some. This sample has around 110,000 clones, with about 90% found just once. J is TRBJ1-2 and V is TRBV3-1 (or the pseudogene TRBV3-2); D remains unclear. This receptor was taken from an adult who received the AZD1222 COVID-19 vaccine. The specimen comprised peripheral blood, sampled 28 days after the second AZD1222 dose. In DNA form, the CDR3 reads TGTGCCAGCAGCCAGGGAGACTATGGCTACACCTTC. Its protein is CASSQGDYGYTF.